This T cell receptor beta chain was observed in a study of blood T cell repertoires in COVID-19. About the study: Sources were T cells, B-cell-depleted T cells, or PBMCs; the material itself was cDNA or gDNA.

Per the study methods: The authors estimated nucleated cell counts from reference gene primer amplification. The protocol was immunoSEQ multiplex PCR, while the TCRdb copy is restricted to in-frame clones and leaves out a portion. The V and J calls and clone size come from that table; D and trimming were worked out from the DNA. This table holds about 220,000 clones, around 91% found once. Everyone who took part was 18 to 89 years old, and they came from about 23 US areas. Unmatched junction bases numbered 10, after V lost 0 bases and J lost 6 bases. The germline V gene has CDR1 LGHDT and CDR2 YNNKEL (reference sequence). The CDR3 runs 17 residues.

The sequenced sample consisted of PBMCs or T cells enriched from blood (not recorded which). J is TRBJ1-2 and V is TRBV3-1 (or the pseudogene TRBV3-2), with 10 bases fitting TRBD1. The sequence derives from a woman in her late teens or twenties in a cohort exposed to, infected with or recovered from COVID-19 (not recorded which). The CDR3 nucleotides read TGTGCCAGCAGCCAAGATCTATCGGGACAGGGGACGGATGGCTACACCTTC. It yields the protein CASSQDLSGQGTDGYTF.